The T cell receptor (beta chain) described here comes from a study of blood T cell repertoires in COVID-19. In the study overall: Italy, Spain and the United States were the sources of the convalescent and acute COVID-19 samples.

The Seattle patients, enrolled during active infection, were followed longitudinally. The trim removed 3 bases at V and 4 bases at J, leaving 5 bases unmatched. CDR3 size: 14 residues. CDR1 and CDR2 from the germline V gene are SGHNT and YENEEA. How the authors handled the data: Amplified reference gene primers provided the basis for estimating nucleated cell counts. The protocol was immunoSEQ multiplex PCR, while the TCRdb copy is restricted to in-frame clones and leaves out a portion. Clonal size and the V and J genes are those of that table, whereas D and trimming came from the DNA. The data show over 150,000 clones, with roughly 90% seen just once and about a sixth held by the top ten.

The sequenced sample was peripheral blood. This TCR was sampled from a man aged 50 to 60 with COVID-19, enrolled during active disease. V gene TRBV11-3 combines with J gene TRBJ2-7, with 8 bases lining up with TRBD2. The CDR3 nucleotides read TGTGCCAGCAGCTTGAGAAGCGGGAGTTACGAGCAGTACTTC. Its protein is CASSLRSGSYEQYF.